These 8 T cell receptor beta chains came from one sample sequenced in a study of cytomegalovirus exposure and HLA in healthy donors. The primer mix had 60 Vbeta and 13 Jbeta primers. Clones were sequenced by immunoSEQ multiplex PCR, and TCRdb holds only the in-frame ones, with some missing. The sample shows more than 100,000 clones, less than 90% of them seen only once. The source material was PBMCs. The receptors here all came from a man aged 45-65 years in good health and CMV-seronegative.

V usage is TRBV7-3 and J usage is TRBJ2-7, with 7 bases matching TRBD1. V dropped 2 bases and J dropped 2; count of bases not matched to a gene: 6. Germline lookup yields CDR1 SGHTA and CDR2 FQGTGA. The CDR3 sequence is 15 residues long. CDR3 sequence reads: CASSLYRGLAYEQYF. For the CDR3, the DNA is TGTGCCAGCAGCTTATACAGGGGCCTTGCCTACGAGCAGTACTTC. The variable domain in full, with the rest retrieved from reference TRBV7-3 and TRBJ2-7, is GAGVSQTPSNKVTEKGKYVELRCDPISGHTALYWYRQSLGQGPEFLIYFQGTGAADDSGLPNDRFFAVRPEGSVSTLKIQRTERGDSAVYLCASSLYRGLAYEQYFGPGTRLTVT.

The genes are TRBV15 and TRBJ2-7; 9 bases are a match to TRBD2. CDR3 length: 16 amino acids. The germline CDR1 and CDR2 sequences are LNHNV and YYDKDF (reference sequence). J gave up 4 bases and V 5 bases, and 12 bases lay outside the gene matches. CDR3: CATSGWVAGANYEQYF. DNA for the CDR3: TGTGCCACCAGCGGGTGGGTAGCGGGGGCCAATTACGAGCAGTACTTC.

Only a few counts were recorded for this clone. The V call is TRBV10-3, the J call TRBJ2-3; the D gene is possibly TRBD2 (6 bases). CDR3 length: 13 residues. V was cut by 2 bases and J by 6 bases, with 9 bases left in between. In germline, CDR1 is ENHRY, CDR2 SYGVKD. The CDR3 loop is CAISEGREDTQYF. DNA for the CDR3: TGTGCCATCAGTGAGGGCCGGGAGGATACGCAGTATTTT.

The rearrangement uses TRBV29-1 and TRBJ1-4, with D maybe TRBD1 (5 bases). V gave up 6 bases and J gave up 5 bases, with 13 bases separating them. CDR1 is SQVTM and CDR2 is ANQGSEA in the germline V gene. The CDR3 covers 13 residues. The CDR3 DNA is TGCAGCGTCGGGACGGGAGGCAATGAAAAACTGTTTTTT. Encoded protein: CSVGTGGNEKLFF. The full variable domain, in which reference TRBV29-1 and TRBJ1-4 provide the parts outside the CDR3, is SAVISQKPSRDICQRGTSLTIQCQVDSQVTMMFWYRQQPGQSLTLIATANQGSEATYESGFVIDKFPISRPNLTFSTLTVSNMSPEDSSIYLCSVGTGGNEKLFFGSGTQLSVL.

This chain uses TRBV19 with TRBJ1-1; TRBD1 agrees at 8 bases. V was clipped by 4 bases and J by 5 bases; unmatched bases: 6. The CDR3 has 14 amino acids. The germline gives CDR1 LNHDA, CDR2 SQIVND (reference sequence). The CDR3 bases are TGTGCCAGTAGTAAACAGGGGGTAAGAACTGAAGCTTTCTTT. It encodes CASSKQGVRTEAFF. Full variable domain (rest looked up from reference TRBV19 and TRBJ1-1): DGGITQSPKYLFRKEGQNVTLSCEQNLNHDAMYWYRQDPGQGLRLIYYSQIVNDFQKGDIAEGYSVSREKKESFPLTVTSAQKNPTAFYLCASSKQGVRTEAFFGQGTRLTVV.

This chain uses TRBV25-1 with TRBJ1-6; D remains ambiguous. CDR3 length: 13 residues. Between the trimmed V and J ends, which lost 9 bases and 0 bases, there was a span of 6 bases. Per germline, CDR1 MGHDK and CDR2 SYGVNS. The CDR3 protein is CASTSSYNSPLHF. The DNA of the CDR3 is TGTGCCAGTACAAGCTCCTATAATTCACCCCTCCACTTT.

The genes are TRBV19 and TRBJ1-5; 7 nucleotides agree with TRBD1. Germline loops: CDR1 LNHDA, CDR2 SQIVND (reference sequence). V dropped 1 base and J dropped 6; count of bases not matched to a gene: 3. This CDR3 region has 14 residues. CDR3 protein: CASSIATGAQPQHF. The CDR3 DNA sequence: TGTGCCAGTAGTATAGCAACAGGGGCTCAGCCCCAGCATTTT.

The V and J genes are TRBV5-1 and TRBJ2-7; tentatively, D is TRBD2 (5 bases). V lost 0 bases and J lost 2, with 9 bases in between. This CDR3 region has 14 residues. The germline V gene has CDR1 SGHRS and CDR2 YFSETQ. The CDR3 loop is CASSLARGPYEQYF. CDR3 nucleotides: TGCGCCAGCAGCTTGGCGAGAGGGCCCTACGAGCAGTACTTC.